The 8 T cell receptor beta chains in this list originate from one sample, sequenced in a study of cytomegalovirus exposure and HLA in healthy donors. The PCR made use of 60 Vbeta and 13 Jbeta primers. The method was immunoSEQ multiplex PCR; TCRdb's version includes in-frame clones alone and lacks a portion of them. This sample carries about 150,000 clones, about 66% of them seen once, and the ten largest clones take approximately 1.6%. Source material: PBMCs. All receptors come from a human donor in good health.

The sample holds one count of this clone. The chain couples TRBV5-1 to TRBJ2-5; TRBD1 is a possible D gene (6 bases). This CDR3 is built from 14 residues. Germline CDR1 is SGHRS and CDR2 is YFSETQ. Between the trimmed V and J ends, which lost 4 bases and 2 bases, there was a span of 12 bases. The chain's CDR3 is CASSPRDTQETQYF. The CDR3 DNA reads TGCGCCAGCAGCCCCCGGGACACACAAGAGACCCAGTACTTC.

V and J are TRBV28 and TRBJ1-6, with D perhaps matching TRBD1 (5 bases). Germline values: CDR1 MDHEN, CDR2 SYDVKM. Trimming took 5 bases from V and 8 from J, leaving 13 bases between them. CDR3 size: 14 residues. The CDR3 DNA reads TGTGCCAGCAGTCGGACACTAATGGATTCACCCCTCCACTTT. Translation gives CASSRTLMDSPLHF.

The chain has TRBV9 and TRBJ2-3, with TRBD2 matching over 14 bases. CDR3 length: 18 amino acids. Germline assignment: CDR1 SGDLS and CDR2 YYNGEE. Germline trimming cut 3 bases from V and 3 bases from J; bases unmatched to any gene: 9. CDR3 sequence reads: CASSARSWTSGRTDTQYF. Written as DNA, the CDR3 is TGTGCCAGCAGCGCCCGATCCTGGACTAGCGGGAGGACAGATACGCAGTATTTT.

The chain joins TRBV19 to TRBJ2-2, with D unclear. There are 13 residues in the CDR3. Trimming shortened V by 4 bases and J by 4 bases, and 7 bases separated the two germline ends. CDR1 is LNHDA, CDR2 SQIVND, per germline (reference sequence). CDR3: CASSTQFTGELFF. DNA of the CDR3: TGTGCCAGTAGTACTCAGTTCACCGGGGAGCTGTTTTTT.

This clone was detected a few times. The rearrangement uses TRBV7-3 and TRBJ2-6; D remains ambiguous. V was clipped by 3 bases and J by 0 bases, with 6 bases between them. The CDR3 is 15 amino acids. CDR1 SGHTA and CDR2 FQGTGA come from the germline V gene. In DNA form, the CDR3 reads TGTGCCAGCAGCTTGACACTCTCTGGGGCCAACGTCCTGACTTTC. This gives the protein CASSLTLSGANVLTF.

The chain couples TRBV5-1 to TRBJ2-1, with TRBD1 as a possible D gene (6 bases). Germline assignment: CDR1 SGHRS and CDR2 YFSETQ. The CDR3 has 14 amino acids. The ends were cut back, 5 bases at V and 9 bases at J, with 18 bases in the middle. In DNA, the CDR3 is TGCGCCAGCAGACAGACAGGTTTTGTTGGTGAGCAGTTCTTC. Translated, it gives CASRQTGFVGEQFF.

V is TRBV10-3 and J is TRBJ1-2, with a weak D call TRBD1 (6 bases). V lost 3 bases to trimming and J lost 4 bases, with 15 bases between them. There are 15 residues in the CDR3. The germline V gene encodes CDR1 ENHRY and CDR2 SYGVKD. CDR3 sequence: CAISERLRDTYGYTF. The CDR3 region has the DNA TGTGCCATCAGTGAACGCCTCCGGGACACCTATGGCTACACCTTC.

The CDR3 reads CASSLAAGGLNEQFF. For the CDR3, the DNA is TGCGCCAGCAGCTTGGCGGCGGGAGGGCTCAATGAGCAGTTCTTC. This sequence joins TRBV5-1 and TRBJ2-1; 9 nucleotides line up with TRBD2. The germline V gene has CDR1 SGHRS and CDR2 YFSETQ. There are 15 residues in the CDR3. Trimming took 0 bases from V and 6 from J; bases not matched to a gene: 4.